Shown below are 7 T cell receptor beta chains from a single sample sequenced in a study of Ad26.COV2.S vaccination and SARS-CoV-2 variants (TCRdb year 2021). To prepare the library, the immunoSEQ multiplex PCR assay was applied. Here the immuneACCESS table is served through TCRdb, limited to in-frame sequences with V and J called. Missing clones are a known gap in these copies; in checked studies unresolved V genes cover under half, and the rest lacks a known reason. In this sample the table shows 440,000 or so clones, 90% of which occur a single time. The ten largest clonotypes hold approximately 4.5% of the sample. Taken with the paper, the label for treatment or condition translates to: around 19 received Ad26.COV2.S at low or high dose, single or two shots; 5 received placebo; per-sample allocation not given. Repertoires of vaccine and placebo recipients were sequenced from samples taken on day 63 after the first injection.

The sequencing used peripheral blood, collected in a trial of Ad26.COV2.S vaccine versus placebo. These TCRs come from a person between 18 and 65 years old who received the Ad26.COV2.S COVID-19 vaccine or a placebo.

The rearrangement uses TRBV27 and TRBJ1-2; TRBD1 is a possible D gene (5 bases). V was pared by 8 bases and J by 0 bases, with 7 bases between. There are 12 residues in the CDR3. Germline loops: CDR1 MNHEY, CDR2 SMNVEV (reference sequence). The CDR3 loop reads CASATANYGYTF. CDR3 in DNA: TGTGCCAGCGCGACAGCTAACTATGGCTACACCTTC.

V gene TRBV5-4 combines with J gene TRBJ1-2; 11 bases map to TRBD1. With 4 bases clipped from V and 7 bases from J, the junction kept 6 bases outside the gene matches. CDR3 length: 14 residues. Germline V CDR1 and CDR2: SGHNT, YYREEE (reference sequence). CDR3 nucleotide sequence: TGTGCCAGCAGCCCTAGGACAGGGGGCGTTGGCTACACCTTC. Translated: CASSPRTGGVGYTF.

V usage is TRBV2 and J usage is TRBJ1-5; possible D gene TRBD1, 6 bases. The CDR3 extends over 13 amino acids. Trimming pared 6 bases from V and 7 bases from J, leaving 13 bases between. Germline V gene sequence: CDR1 SNHLY, CDR2 FYNNEI. The CDR3 coding sequence is TGTGCCAGCAGGTACAGGGTCGGCCAGCCCCAGCATTTT. Residues: CASRYRVGQPQHF. Using reference TRBV2 and TRBJ1-5 for the parts outside the CDR3, the full variable domain is EPEVTQTPSHQVTQMGQEVILRCVPISNHLYFYWYRQILGQKVEFLVSFYNNEISEKSEIFDDQFSVERPDGSNFTLKIRSTKLEDSAMYFCASRYRVGQPQHFGDGTRLSIL.

CDR3 in DNA: TGTGCCAGCAGTACCGACCAGGTTGGGGCCGAGCAGTACTTC. This encodes CASSTDQVGAEQYF. V usage is TRBV6-2 or TRBV6-3 and J usage is TRBJ2-7; a possible D gene is TRBD1 (5 bases). The CDR3 runs 14 residues. Trimming removed 5 bases from V and 6 bases from J, with 17 bases in between. Germline CDR1 and CDR2: MNHEY and SVGEGT.

The table lists this clone with a few counts. Additional DNA sequences in this sample encode the identical CDR3. The V gene is TRBV27, the J gene TRBJ1-6; TRBD1 matches at 9 bases. CDR3 length equals 15 residues. In germline, CDR1 is MNHEY, CDR2 SMNVEV (reference sequence). The J segment lost 7 bases and the V segment lost 2 bases, leaving 3 bases of the junction unmatched. The CDR3 region is CASSLSGTGNSPLHF. CDR3 coding DNA: TGTGCCAGCAGTTTAAGTGGGACAGGGAATTCACCCCTCCACTTT.

This clone has only one observation. V and J are TRBV7-6 and TRBJ2-7; tentative D call: TRBD2 (7 bases). The germline V gene encodes CDR1 SGHVS and CDR2 FNYEAQ. This CDR3 spans 15 amino acids. V gave up 1 base and J gave up 5 bases, with 15 bases separating them. The CDR3 spells CASSLVSGTRHEQYF. The CDR3 DNA follows: TGTGCCAGCAGCTTAGTAAGCGGGACACGACACGAGCAGTACTTC.

Regarding this clone: Additional DNA sequences in this sample encode the identical CDR3. The chain recombines TRBV10-3 with TRBJ1-5; TRBD1 is a possible D gene (5 bases). CDR3 length: 13 amino acids. Trimming removed 6 bases from V and 0 bases from J, with 6 bases in between. Germline loops: CDR1 ENHRY, CDR2 SYGVKD. The CDR3 loop reads CAISRDSNQPQHF. In nucleotides, the CDR3 is TGTGCCATCAGCAGGGATAGCAATCAGCCCCAGCATTTT.